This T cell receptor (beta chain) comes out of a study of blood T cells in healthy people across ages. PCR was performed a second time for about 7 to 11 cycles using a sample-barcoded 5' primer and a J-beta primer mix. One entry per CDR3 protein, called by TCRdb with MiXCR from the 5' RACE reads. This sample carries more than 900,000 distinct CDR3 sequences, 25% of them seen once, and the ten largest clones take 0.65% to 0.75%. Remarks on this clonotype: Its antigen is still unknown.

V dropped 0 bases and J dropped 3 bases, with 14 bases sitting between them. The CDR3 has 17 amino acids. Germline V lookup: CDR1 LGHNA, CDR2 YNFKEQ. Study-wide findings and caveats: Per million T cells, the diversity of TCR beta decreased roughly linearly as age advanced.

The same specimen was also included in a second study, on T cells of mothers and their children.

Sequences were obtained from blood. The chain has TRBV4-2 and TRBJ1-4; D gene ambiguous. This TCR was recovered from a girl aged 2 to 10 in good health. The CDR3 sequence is CASSQENLKDPNEKLFF. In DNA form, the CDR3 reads TGTGCCAGCAGCCAAGAAAATCTGAAGGATCCTAATGAAAAACTGTTTTTT.